A single sample gave rise to the 20 T cell receptor beta chains below, sequenced in a study of STAT3 mutations in large granular lymphocyte leukemia. Study results and limitations: Every T-cell large granular lymphocyte leukemia patient had at least one immunodominant TCR beta clonotype.

These receptors are not linked to any known antigen. Clones were sequenced by immunoSEQ multiplex PCR, and TCRdb holds only the in-frame ones, with some missing. The profile covers about 1,000 clones, with around half appearing a single time and just over 50% taken by the ten largest. Sequenced input: PBMCs. The receptors here all came from a human donor with T large granular lymphocyte leukemia. Some clones in this sample may be carry-over from other donors' samples.

Comments on this clone: A junction end diverges from the germline sequence, so it may reflect a read error. The rearrangement uses TRBV19 and TRBJ1-1, with D possibly TRBD1 on 6 matching bases. Germline CDR1 reads LNHDA; CDR2 reads SQIVND (reference sequence). The CDR3 covers 12 residues. The CDR3 loop is CASSTGGHAEGF. The CDR3 DNA reads TGTGCCAGTAGTACTGGGGGCCATGCAGAGGGGTTT.

The V gene is TRBV30, the J gene TRBJ1-5; D unresolved. Trimming stripped 0 bases from V and 0 bases from J, with 6 bases between. The CDR3 contains 14 residues. The germline V gene has CDR1 GTSNPN and CDR2 SVGIG (reference sequence). The DNA of the CDR3 is TGTGCCTGGAGTGTTTCAGTTAGCAATCAGCCCCAGCATTTT. This codes for CAWSVSVSNQPQHF. Full variable domain (rest looked up from reference TRBV30 and TRBJ1-5): SQTIHQWPATLVQPVGSPLSLECTVEGTSNPNLYWYRQAAGRGLQLLFYSVGIGQISSEVPQNLSASRPQDRQFILSSKKLLLSDSGFYLCAWSVSVSNQPQHFGDGTRLSIL.

This clone was detected a few times. The V and J genes are TRBV6-5 and TRBJ1-5, with 12 bases aligning to TRBD1. The germline CDR1 and CDR2 sequences are MNHEY and SVGAGI. This CDR3 spans 15 amino acids. The ends lost 6 bases at V and 6 bases at J; junction bases unmatched: 6. CDR3 bases: TGTGCCAGCAGCCGTGGGACAGGGGGCAGTCAGCCCCAGCATTTT. Amino acids: CASSRGTGGSQPQHF.

This sequence joins TRBV7-2 and TRBJ1-2, with 7 bases fitting TRBD1. The CDR3 sequence is 15 residues long. The trim removed 0 bases at V and 5 bases at J, leaving 6 bases unmatched. From germline, CDR1 is SGHTA and CDR2 FQGNSA. CDR3 residues: CASSLAEGARYGYTF. The CDR3, as DNA: TGTGCCAGCAGCTTAGCCGAGGGGGCTAGGTATGGCTACACCTTC.

The chain is built from TRBV4-3 and TRBJ1-3; D perhaps matches TRBD1 (6 bases). The CDR3 is 14 residues long. V lost 4 bases and J lost 0, with 7 bases in between. Per the germline V gene, CDR1 is LGHNA and CDR2 is YSLEER. CDR3 region: CASSPGDSGNTIYF. The CDR3 region has the DNA TGCGCCAGCAGCCCAGGGGACTCTGGAAACACCATATATTTT.

This clone was seen a handful of times. The rearrangement links TRBV7-9 to TRBJ2-1, with a weak D call TRBD2 (5 bases). This CDR3 has 13 amino acids. Trimming took off 4 bases at V and 10 bases at J, with 14 bases between the two ends. Germline assignment: CDR1 SEHNR and CDR2 FQNEAQ (reference sequence). For the CDR3, the DNA is TGTGCCAGCAGCTCGGACTGGCGAGCGGAGCAGTTCTTC. This translates into CASSSDWRAEQFF.

This sequence joins TRBV30 and TRBJ2-2; D not resolved. Germline CDR1 and CDR2: GTSNPN and SVGIG (reference sequence). CDR3 size: 12 residues. V was pared by 3 bases and J by 5 bases, with 7 bases between. The CDR3 protein is CAWRLETGELFF. For the CDR3, the DNA is TGTGCCTGGAGGCTTGAGACCGGGGAGCTGTTTTTT.

The genes are TRBV5-6 and TRBJ2-7; 13 positions match TRBD2. The CDR3 runs to 15 residues. Germline V gives CDR1 SGHDT, CDR2 YYEEEE. Trimming at V came to 4 bases and at J to 5 bases, leaving 6 bases not matched to a gene. The CDR3: CASSRRTSGSNEQYF. CDR3 bases: TGTGCCAGCAGCAGGCGGACTAGCGGGAGTAACGAGCAGTACTTC.

The J gene is TRBJ2-5, the V gene TRBV5-1, with 7 bases fitting TRBD1. This CDR3 comprises 14 residues. V lost 6 bases and J lost 1; bases outside the gene matches: 6. The V gene's germline CDR1 is SGHRS and CDR2 YFSETQ. CDR3 DNA sequence: TGCGCCAGCAACTCCGGACAGGCCCAAGAGACCCAGTACTTC. Amino acids: CASNSGQAQETQYF.

The chain combines TRBV30 with TRBJ1-2; no reliable D call. This CDR3 region has 11 residues. V was shortened by 1 base and J by 2 bases, with 2 bases between the two germline ends. The germline V gene encodes CDR1 GTSNPN and CDR2 SVGIG (reference sequence). DNA for the CDR3: TGTGCCTGGAGTGACAACTATGGCTACACCTTC. Translated: CAWSDNYGYTF.

V usage is TRBV29-1 and J usage is TRBJ2-7, with no clear D. The CDR3 consists of 13 residues. V was pared by 2 bases and J by 2 bases, with 10 bases between. Per the germline V gene, CDR1 is SQVTM and CDR2 is ANQGSEA. The CDR3 loop reads CSVESWAAYEQYF. CDR3 coding DNA: TGCAGCGTTGAATCCTGGGCGGCCTACGAGCAGTACTTC.

This clone was found a few times. The V and J genes are TRBV7-9 and TRBJ2-7; the D is unclear. The V end was cut by 5 bases, the J end by 3 bases, with 5 bases between. This CDR3 region has 11 residues. The germline V gene encodes CDR1 SEHNR and CDR2 FQNEAQ (reference sequence). CDR3 amino acids: CASSPLYEQYF. The CDR3 DNA is TGTGCCAGCAGCCCGCTCTACGAGCAGTACTTC.

This clone was picked up a small number of times. The chain uses TRBV7-9 and TRBJ1-2; 9 positions agree with TRBD1. Germline CDR1 and CDR2: SEHNR and FQNEAQ (reference sequence). V shed 6 bases, J shed 3 bases, and the junction held 8 bases outside the gene matches. This CDR3 comprises 15 residues. The chain's CDR3 is CASRAGTGKDYGYTF. CDR3 coding DNA: TGTGCCAGCAGGGCCGGGACAGGGAAGGACTATGGCTACACCTTC.

The chain recombines TRBV29-1 with TRBJ1-4; 7 nucleotides line up with TRBD1. From germline, CDR1 is SQVTM and CDR2 ANQGSEA. V gave up 7 bases and J gave up 0 bases; unmatched junction bases: 8. The CDR3 covers 15 residues. The CDR3: CSAKGQTTTNEKLFF. In DNA form, the CDR3 reads TGCAGCGCCAAGGGACAGACGACAACTAATGAAAAACTGTTTTTT.

V and J are TRBV27 and TRBJ1-5; 9 bases match TRBD1. The CDR3 is 14 amino acids. V shed 8 bases and J 3 bases; nucleotides not matched to a gene: 5. The germline V gene encodes CDR1 MNHEY and CDR2 SMNVEV (reference sequence). In nucleotides, the CDR3 is TGTGCCAGCTGTCGGACAGGGGCCAATCAGCCCCAGCATTTT. It yields the protein CASCRTGANQPQHF.

The CDR3 reads CASSNRGLTYEQYF. Written as DNA, the CDR3 is TGTGCCAGCAGTAACAGGGGTTTAACCTACGAGCAGTACTTC. This chain connects TRBV28 to TRBJ2-7; 7 bases agree with TRBD1. Germline V lookup: CDR1 MDHEN, CDR2 SYDVKM. This CDR3 has 14 amino acids. J was trimmed by 2 bases and V by 5 bases; bases with no gene match: 6.

The CDR3 DNA follows: TGTGCCAGCAGTGGGGACAGCCAATTTTACGAGCAGTACTTC. Its translation: CASSGDSQFYEQYF. The V gene is TRBV6-1, the J gene TRBJ2-7; 7 nucleotides align to TRBD1. V trimming: 4 bases; J trimming: 4 bases; junction bases outside the gene matches: 7. Germline CDR1 reads MNHNS; CDR2 reads SASEGT. This CDR3 spans 14 amino acids.

The CDR3 DNA reads TGCAGCGTTGAGGGGGAGGGGAACACTGAAGCTTTCTTT. Translation gives CSVEGEGNTEAFF. This chain links TRBV29-1 with TRBJ1-1; D is perhaps TRBD1 (5 bases). V lost 3 bases to trimming and J lost 1 base, with 9 bases between them. The CDR3 sequence is 13 residues long. CDR1 is SQVTM and CDR2 is ANQGSEA in the germline V gene.

The chain links TRBV7-9 to TRBJ2-7; either TRBD1 or TRBD2 may fit D (5 bases each). Germline V gene data show CDR1 as SEHNR and CDR2 as FQNEAQ (reference sequence). The V gene lost 4 bases and the J gene lost 5 bases, with 12 bases spanning the gap. The CDR3 length is 13 residues. CDR3 DNA sequence: TGTGCCAGCAGCTGGGACCAACCCCACGAGCAGTACTTC. Encoded protein: CASSWDQPHEQYF. The whole variable domain, filled in from reference TRBV7-9 and TRBJ2-7, reads DTGVSQNPRHKITKRGQNVTFRCDPISEHNRLYWYRQTLGQGPEFLTYFQNEAQLEKSRLLSDRFSAERPKGSFSTLEIQRTEQGDSAMYLCASSWDQPHEQYFGPGTRLTVT.

In this sample, this clone turned up a few times. CDR3 DNA sequence: TGTGCCAGCAGTTTATCGGCAGGTCTTTATAGCAATCAGCCCCAGCATTTT. Its translation: CASSLSAGLYSNQPQHF. V and J are TRBV27 and TRBJ1-5, with no clear D. Germline values: CDR1 MNHEY, CDR2 SMNVEV (reference sequence). The CDR3 is 17 residues long. V was pared by 0 bases and J by 0 bases, with 12 bases between.